This TCR beta chain was sequenced for a study of T cells expressing NK-cell markers (dated by TCRdb to 2020 to 2021). Turning to the overall study: TCR beta-chain repertoires were profiled in sorted CD3+CD56+NKG2C+, CD3+CD56+NKG2C- and CD3+CD56-NKG2C+ T-cell subsets from several donors. Of the eight sequenced donors, seven were found to be HCMV-seropositive and one was found to be HCMV-seronegative. The study sequenced eight donors, all healthy volunteers chosen at random: three men and five women. Illumina HiSeq 2000/2500, MiSeq or NextSeq was used to sequence libraries as 2 x 150 bp reads.

HCMV-specific IgG was detected in serum with a commercial ELISA kit to determine HCMV serostatus. Peripheral blood mononuclear cells were isolated from blood by Ficoll density gradient centrifugation. The CDR3 covers 13 residues, taking in both the cysteine and the phenylalanine. No nucleotide data were recorded. The germline V gene (reference sequence) gives CDR1 as LGHDT and CDR2 as YNNKEL. The sequencing machine was an Illumina HiSeq 2000. TCR beta cDNA libraries were prepared using 5'RACE template switching, which introduced a universal primer site and unique molecular identifiers. cDNA synthesis was primed from the TCR beta constant segment, followed by two successive PCR amplification steps. As for how the authors treated the data: MIGEC was used to demultiplex reads and group the reads by UMI, and MiTCR was used to assemble and quantify clonotypes. To remove erroneous sequences, TCR cDNA sequences were retained only when supported by two or more reads. Downstream repertoire analysis used the tcR package, and clonotypes were matched across fractions by CDR3 nucleotide sequence plus V segment. VDJmatch was used to annotate antigen specificity against VDJdb, with one amino acid substitution in CDR3 allowed. TCRdb reprocessed the reads; each CDR3 protein sequence makes one entry, and DNA is unavailable. The authors' filters were not applied to this entry. This sample's clone table shows 400,000 or so distinct CDR3 sequences. In total, the top ten clones hold around 10% of the sample.

Comment on this clonotype: It lacks a known antigen.

Broad study findings and their caveats: Whether the expanded NKG2C-expressing T cell clones were specific for HCMV antigens remained unclear. In roughly six donors, the dominant CD3+CD56+NKG2C+ clonotypes ranked among the top 10 CD8+ clonotypes, making up roughly 1.0-8% of CD8+ T cells. Those dominant clonotypes were again the most abundant among CD3+CD56-NKG2C+ cells in several donors, at about 28.3-65%.

The sequence joins TRBV3-1 to TRBJ2-2. Sample: blood T cells: a sorted CD56 or NKG2C T cell subset, CD4+ or CD8+ T cells, or bulk PBMC T cells (not recorded which). The sequence was collected from a woman between 45 and 60 years old in good health. Donor details come from another sample of the same person, matched by shared clones. The CDR3 corresponds to CASSQQRTGELFF.